This T cell receptor beta chain was profiled in a study of blood T cell repertoires in COVID-19. Background on the study: COVID-19 samples from acute and convalescent phases originated in the United States, Italy and Spain. The cDNA or gDNA used as material had been derived from T cells, B-cell-depleted T cells, or PBMCs.

Germline V CDR1 and CDR2: MNHEY, SMNVEV (reference sequence). The CDR3 contains 15 residues. V was cut by 0 bases and J by 7 bases, with 15 bases left in between. Libraries were prepared by immunoSEQ multiplex PCR; TCRdb keeps only in-frame clonotypes and omits some of them. In the table there are about 250,000 clones, 70% to 90% of which are singletons. Material for sequencing was peripheral blood. The receptor's source is a young man with active or convalescent COVID-19. This chain links TRBV27 with TRBJ1-2; D gene unclear. CDR3 sequence reads: CASSLSTFGHTGYTF. The DNA of the CDR3 is TGTGCCAGCAGTTTATCGACCTTTGGGCATACTGGCTACACCTTC.